This note documents a single T cell receptor beta chain sequence. This CDR3 contains 15 residues. Trimming stripped 4 bases from V and 4 bases from J, with 16 bases between. CDR1 and CDR2 from the germline V gene are MNHEY and SVGAGI. The data are from a study of blood T cell repertoires in COVID-19. Data came from immunoSEQ multiplex PCR; TCRdb stores just in-frame clones and leaves some out. The repertoire holds around 95,000 clones, with more than 75% as singletons. The specimen was peripheral blood. The sequence derives from a man aged 25-45 years in a cohort sampled during active COVID-19. V usage is TRBV6-5 and J usage is TRBJ1-2; D remains ambiguous. For the CDR3, the DNA is TGTGCCAGCAGTTCACCCCCCTCAGGAACCTATGGCTACACCTTC. It translates to CASSSPPSGTYGYTF.